This T cell receptor (beta chain) derives from a study of vaccination effects on CD4 cells after COVID-19. Study-wide background: In the ViraFEST assay, antigen-specific CD4+ clonotypes were identified by expansion after peptide-pool stimulation.

CDR3 size: 14 residues. Deletions cut 6 bases from V and 1 base from J, with 10 bases between. Germline CDR1 SNHLY, CDR2 FYNNEI. Investigators separated out CD4+ T cells once around nine days of culture had passed. Half the medium was swapped for IL-2 medium on days 3 and 7. Data came from immunoSEQ multiplex PCR; TCRdb stores just in-frame clones and leaves some out. The sample yields around 26,000 clones, about 73% seen once. Worth noting for this clone: Its antigen remains unidentified.

General study points: Clones that were induced by infection or by vaccine showed marked contraction late after vaccination. Few convalescent patients and no early post-infection timepoints were included in the study.

J is TRBJ2-1 and V is TRBV2; the D gene could be TRBD1 or TRBD2 (5 bases each). This material consisted of CD4+ T cells from PBMCs cultured without peptide, taken before COVID-19 vaccination. The sequence derives from a human donor who received a COVID-19 vaccine. CDR3 bases: TGTGCCAGCAGGGGGGATAGGTCCTACAATGAGCAGTTCTTC. Translation: CASRGDRSYNEQFF.